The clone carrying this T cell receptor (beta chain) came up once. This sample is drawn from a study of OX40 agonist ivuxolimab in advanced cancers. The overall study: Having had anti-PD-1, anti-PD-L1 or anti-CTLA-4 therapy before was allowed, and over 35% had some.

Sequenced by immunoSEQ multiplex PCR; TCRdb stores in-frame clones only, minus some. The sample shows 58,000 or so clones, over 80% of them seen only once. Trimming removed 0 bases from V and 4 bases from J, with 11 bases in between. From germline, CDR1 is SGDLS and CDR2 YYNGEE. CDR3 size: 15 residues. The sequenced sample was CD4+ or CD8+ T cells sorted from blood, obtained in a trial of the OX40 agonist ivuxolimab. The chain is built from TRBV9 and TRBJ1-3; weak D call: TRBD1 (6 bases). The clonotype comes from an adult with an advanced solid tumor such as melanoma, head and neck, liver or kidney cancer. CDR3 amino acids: CASSVGQGRGNTIYF. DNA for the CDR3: TGTGCCAGCAGCGTAGGGCAGGGGAGGGGAAACACCATATATTTT.